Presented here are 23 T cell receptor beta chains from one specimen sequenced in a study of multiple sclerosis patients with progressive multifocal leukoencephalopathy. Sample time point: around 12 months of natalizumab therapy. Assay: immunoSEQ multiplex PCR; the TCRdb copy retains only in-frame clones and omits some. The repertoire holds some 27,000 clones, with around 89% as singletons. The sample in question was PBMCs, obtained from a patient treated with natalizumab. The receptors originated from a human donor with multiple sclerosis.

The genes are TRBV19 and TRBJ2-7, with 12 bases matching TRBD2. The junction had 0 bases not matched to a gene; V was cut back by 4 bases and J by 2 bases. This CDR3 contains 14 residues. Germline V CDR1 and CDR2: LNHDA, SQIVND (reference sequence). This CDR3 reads CASSTSGGAYEQYF. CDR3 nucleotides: TGTGCCAGTAGTACTAGCGGGGGGGCCTACGAGCAGTACTTC.

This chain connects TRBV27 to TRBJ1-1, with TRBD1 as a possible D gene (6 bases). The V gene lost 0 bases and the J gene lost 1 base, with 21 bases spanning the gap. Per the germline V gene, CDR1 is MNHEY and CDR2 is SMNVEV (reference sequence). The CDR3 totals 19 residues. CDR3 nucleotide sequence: TGTGCCAGCAGTTTATCGGGAGGACACAGGGCTCAAAGGAACACTGAAGCTTTCTTT. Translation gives CASSLSGGHRAQRNTEAFF.

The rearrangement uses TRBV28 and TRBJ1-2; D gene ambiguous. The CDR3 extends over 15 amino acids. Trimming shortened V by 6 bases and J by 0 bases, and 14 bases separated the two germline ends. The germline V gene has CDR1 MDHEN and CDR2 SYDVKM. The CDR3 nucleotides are TGTGCCAGCAGCGCAGCTAGGAATCCTAACTATGGCTACACCTTC. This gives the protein CASSAARNPNYGYTF.

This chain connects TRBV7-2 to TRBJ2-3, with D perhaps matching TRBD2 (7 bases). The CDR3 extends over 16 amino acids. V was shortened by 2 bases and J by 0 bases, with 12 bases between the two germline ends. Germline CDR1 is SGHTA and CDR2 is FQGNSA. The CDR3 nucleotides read TGTGCCAGCAGCTTACTCGGGGGGCTTAGCACAGATACGCAGTATTTT. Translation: CASSLLGGLSTDTQYF.

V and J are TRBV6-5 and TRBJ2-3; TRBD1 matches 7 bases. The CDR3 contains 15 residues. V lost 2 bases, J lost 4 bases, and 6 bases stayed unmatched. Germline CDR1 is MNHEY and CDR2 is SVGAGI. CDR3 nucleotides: TGTGCCAGCAGTTACGTCAGGGGGTCCGCAGATACGCAGTATTTT. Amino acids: CASSYVRGSADTQYF.

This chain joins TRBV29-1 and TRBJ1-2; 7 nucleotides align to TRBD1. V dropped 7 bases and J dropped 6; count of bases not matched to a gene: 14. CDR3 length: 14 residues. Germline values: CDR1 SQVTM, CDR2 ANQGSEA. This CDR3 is CSGHPGTELNGYTF. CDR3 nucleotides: TGCAGCGGCCACCCGGGGACAGAATTAAATGGCTACACCTTC.

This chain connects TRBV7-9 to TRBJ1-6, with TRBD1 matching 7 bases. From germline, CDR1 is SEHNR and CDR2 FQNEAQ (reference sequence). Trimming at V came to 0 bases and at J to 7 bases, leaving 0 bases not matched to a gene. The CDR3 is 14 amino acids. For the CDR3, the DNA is TGTGCCAGCAGCTTAGCACAGGGGAATTCACCCCTCCACTTT. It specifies CASSLAQGNSPLHF.

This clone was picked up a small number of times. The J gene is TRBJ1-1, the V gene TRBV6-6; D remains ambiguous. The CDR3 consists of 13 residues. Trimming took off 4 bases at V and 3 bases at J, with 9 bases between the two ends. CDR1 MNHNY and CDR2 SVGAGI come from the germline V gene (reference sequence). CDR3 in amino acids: CASSSLKDTEAFF. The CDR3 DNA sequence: TGTGCCAGCAGTTCCCTCAAAGACACTGAAGCTTTCTTT.

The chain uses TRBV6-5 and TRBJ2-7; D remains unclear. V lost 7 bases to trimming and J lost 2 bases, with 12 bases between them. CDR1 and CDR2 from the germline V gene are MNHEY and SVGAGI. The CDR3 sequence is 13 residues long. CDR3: CASKAGPTYEQYF. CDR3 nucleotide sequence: TGTGCCAGCAAAGCCGGACCTACCTACGAGCAGTACTTC.

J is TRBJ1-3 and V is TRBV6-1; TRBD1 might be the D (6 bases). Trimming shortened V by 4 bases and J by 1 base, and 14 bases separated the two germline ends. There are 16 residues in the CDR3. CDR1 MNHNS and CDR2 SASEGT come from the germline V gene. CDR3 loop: CASSVDRSRSGNTIYF. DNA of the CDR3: TGTGCCAGCAGTGTCGACAGGTCGCGGTCTGGAAACACCATATATTTT.

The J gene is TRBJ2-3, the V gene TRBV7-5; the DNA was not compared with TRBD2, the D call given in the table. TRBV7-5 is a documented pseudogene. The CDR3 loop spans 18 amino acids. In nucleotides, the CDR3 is TGTGCCAGAAGCTTACCCGGACTAGCGGGGGGGCCCACAGATACGCAGTATTTT. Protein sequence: CARSLPGLAGGPTDTQYF.

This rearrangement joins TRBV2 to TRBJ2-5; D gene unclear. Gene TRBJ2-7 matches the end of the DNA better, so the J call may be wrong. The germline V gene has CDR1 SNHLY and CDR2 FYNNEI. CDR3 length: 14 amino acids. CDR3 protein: CASSPGPSSYEQYF. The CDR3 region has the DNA TGTGCCAGCAGCCCCGGGCCCAGCTCCTACGAGCAGTACTTC.

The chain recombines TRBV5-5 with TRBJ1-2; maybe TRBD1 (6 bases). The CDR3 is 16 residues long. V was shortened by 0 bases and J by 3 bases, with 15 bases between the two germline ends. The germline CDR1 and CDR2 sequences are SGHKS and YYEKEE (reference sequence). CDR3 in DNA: TGTGCCAGCAGCTTGGGGGCAGGGGCATACGACTATGGCTACACCTTC. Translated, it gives CASSLGAGAYDYGYTF. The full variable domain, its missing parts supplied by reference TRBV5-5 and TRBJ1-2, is DAGVTQSPTHLIKTRGQQVTLRCSPISGHKSVSWYQQVLGQGPQFIFQYYEKEERGRGNFPDRFSARQFPNYSSELNVNALLLGDSALYLCASSLGAGAYDYGYTFGSGTRLTVV.

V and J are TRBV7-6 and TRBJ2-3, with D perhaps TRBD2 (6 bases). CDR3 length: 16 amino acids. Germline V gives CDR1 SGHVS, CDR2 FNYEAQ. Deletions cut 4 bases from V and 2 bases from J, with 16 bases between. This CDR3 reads CASSSNPGLSTDTQYF. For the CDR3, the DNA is TGTGCCAGCAGCTCGAACCCGGGACTGTCCACAGATACGCAGTATTTT. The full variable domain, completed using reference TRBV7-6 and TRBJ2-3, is GAGVSQSPRYKVTKRGQDVALRCDPISGHVSLYWYRQALGQGPEFLTYFNYEAQQDKSGLPNDRFSAERPEGSISTLTIQRTEQRDSAMYRCASSSNPGLSTDTQYFGPGTRLTVL.

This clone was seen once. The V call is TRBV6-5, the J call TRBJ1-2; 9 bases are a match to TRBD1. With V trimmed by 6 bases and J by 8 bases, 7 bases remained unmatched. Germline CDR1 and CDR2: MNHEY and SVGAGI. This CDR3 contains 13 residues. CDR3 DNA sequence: TGTGCCAGCAGCCCGGGACAGGGTGGCGGCTACACCTTC. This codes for CASSPGQGGGYTF.

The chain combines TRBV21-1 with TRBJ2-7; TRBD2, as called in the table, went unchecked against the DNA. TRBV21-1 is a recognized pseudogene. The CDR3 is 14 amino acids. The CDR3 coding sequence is TGTGCCAGCAGCGAGGCACCCCCTTCCTACGAGCAGTACTTC. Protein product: CASSEAPPSYEQYF.

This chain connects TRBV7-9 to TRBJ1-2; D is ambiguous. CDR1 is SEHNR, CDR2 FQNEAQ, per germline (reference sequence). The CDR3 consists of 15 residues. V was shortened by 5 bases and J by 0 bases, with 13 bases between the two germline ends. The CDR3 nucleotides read TGTGCCAGCAGCCCCTCAGGTCCGTCTAACTATGGCTACACCTTC. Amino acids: CASSPSGPSNYGYTF.

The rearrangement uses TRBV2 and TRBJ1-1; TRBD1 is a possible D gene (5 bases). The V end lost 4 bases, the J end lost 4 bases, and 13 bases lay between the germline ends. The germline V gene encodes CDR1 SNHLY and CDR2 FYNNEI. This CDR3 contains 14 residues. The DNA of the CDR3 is TGTGCCAGCAGTGGGGACCCCGGGGGCACTGAAGCTTTCTTT. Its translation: CASSGDPGGTEAFF.

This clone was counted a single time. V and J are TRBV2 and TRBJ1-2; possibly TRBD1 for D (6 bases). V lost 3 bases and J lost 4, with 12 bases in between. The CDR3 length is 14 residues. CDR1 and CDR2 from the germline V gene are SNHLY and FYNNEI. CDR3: CASSDQQGIYGYTF. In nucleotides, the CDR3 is TGTGCCAGCAGTGATCAGCAGGGGATCTATGGCTACACCTTC.

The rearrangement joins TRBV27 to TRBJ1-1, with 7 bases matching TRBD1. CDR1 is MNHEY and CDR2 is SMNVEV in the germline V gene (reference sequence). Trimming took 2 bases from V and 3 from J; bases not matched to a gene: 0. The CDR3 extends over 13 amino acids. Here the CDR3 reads CASSLRGHTEAFF. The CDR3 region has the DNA TGTGCCAGCAGTTTAAGGGGGCACACTGAAGCTTTCTTT.

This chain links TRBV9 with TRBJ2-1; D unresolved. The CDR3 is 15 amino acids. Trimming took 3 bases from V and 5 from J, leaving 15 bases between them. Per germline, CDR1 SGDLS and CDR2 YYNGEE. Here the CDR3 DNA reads TGTGCCAGCAGCGCCACCTCTTGGGGTGACAATGAGCAGTTCTTC. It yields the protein CASSATSWGDNEQFF.

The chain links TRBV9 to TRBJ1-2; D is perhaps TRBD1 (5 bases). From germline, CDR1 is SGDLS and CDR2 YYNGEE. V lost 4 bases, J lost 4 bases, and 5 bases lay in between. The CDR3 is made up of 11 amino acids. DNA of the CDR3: TGTGCCAGCAGCACAGGCTATGGCTACACCTTC. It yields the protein CASSTGYGYTF.

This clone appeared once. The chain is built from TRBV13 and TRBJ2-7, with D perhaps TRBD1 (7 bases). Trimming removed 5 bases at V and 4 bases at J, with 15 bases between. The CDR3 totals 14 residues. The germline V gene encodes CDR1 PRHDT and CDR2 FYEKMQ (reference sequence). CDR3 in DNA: TGTGCCAGCAGCCAGGGACAGACTAGATACGAGCAGTACTTC. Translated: CASSQGQTRYEQYF.